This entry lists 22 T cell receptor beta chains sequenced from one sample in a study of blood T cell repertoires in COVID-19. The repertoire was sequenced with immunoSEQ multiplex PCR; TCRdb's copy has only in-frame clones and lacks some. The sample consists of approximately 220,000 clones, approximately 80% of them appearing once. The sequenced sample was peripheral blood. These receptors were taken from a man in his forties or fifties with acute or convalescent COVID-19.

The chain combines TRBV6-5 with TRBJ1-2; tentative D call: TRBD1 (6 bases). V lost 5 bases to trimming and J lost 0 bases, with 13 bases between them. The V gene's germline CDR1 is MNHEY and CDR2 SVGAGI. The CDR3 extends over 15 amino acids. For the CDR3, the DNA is TGTGCCAGCAGTCCGTCCGGGACAACTAACTATGGCTACACCTTC. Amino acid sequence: CASSPSGTTNYGYTF.

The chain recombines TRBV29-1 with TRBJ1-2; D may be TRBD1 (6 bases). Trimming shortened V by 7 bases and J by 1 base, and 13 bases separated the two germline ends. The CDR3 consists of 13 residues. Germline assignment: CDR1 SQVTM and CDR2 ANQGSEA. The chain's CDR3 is CSAKRTDNYGYTF. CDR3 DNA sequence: TGCAGCGCCAAAAGGACAGATAACTATGGCTACACCTTC.

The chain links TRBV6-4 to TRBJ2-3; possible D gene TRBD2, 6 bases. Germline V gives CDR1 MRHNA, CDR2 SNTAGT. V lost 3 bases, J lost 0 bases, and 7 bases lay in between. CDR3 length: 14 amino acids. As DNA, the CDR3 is TGTGCCAGCAGTGAACTAGCTAGCACAGATACGCAGTATTTT. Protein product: CASSELASTDTQYF.

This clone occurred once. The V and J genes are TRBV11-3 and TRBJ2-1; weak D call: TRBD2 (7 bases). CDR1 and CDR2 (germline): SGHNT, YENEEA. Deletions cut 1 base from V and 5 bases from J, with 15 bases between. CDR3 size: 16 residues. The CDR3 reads CASSLGGGGRNNEQFF. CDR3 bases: TGTGCCAGCAGCTTAGGGGGGGGCGGAAGGAACAATGAGCAGTTCTTC.

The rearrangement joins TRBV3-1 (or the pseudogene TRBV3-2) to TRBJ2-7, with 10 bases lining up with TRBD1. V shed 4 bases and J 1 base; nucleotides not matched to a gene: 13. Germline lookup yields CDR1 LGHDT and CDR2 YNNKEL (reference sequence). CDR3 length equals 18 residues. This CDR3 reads CASSLAGTGDGSSYEQYF. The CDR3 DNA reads TGTGCCAGCAGCCTAGCAGGGACAGGGGATGGGAGTTCCTACGAGCAGTACTTC.

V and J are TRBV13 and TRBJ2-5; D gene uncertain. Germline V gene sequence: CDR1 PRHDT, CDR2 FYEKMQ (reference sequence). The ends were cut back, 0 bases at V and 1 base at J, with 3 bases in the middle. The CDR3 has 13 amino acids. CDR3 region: CASSLGAQETQYF. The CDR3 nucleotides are TGTGCCAGCAGCTTAGGGGCCCAAGAGACCCAGTACTTC.

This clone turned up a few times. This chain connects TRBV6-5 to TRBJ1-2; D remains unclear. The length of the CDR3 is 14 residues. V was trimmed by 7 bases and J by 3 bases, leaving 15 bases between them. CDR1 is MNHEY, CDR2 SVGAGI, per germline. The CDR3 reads CASTRGRGDYGYTF. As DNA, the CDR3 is TGTGCCAGCACTCGAGGCCGGGGTGACTATGGCTACACCTTC.

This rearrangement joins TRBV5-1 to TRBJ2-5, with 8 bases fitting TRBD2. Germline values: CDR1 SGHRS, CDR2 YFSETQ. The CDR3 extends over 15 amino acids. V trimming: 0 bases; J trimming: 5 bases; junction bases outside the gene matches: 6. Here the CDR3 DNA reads TGCGCCAGCAGCTTGGTCGCGGGGGGCGCGGAGACCCAGTACTTC. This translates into CASSLVAGGAETQYF.

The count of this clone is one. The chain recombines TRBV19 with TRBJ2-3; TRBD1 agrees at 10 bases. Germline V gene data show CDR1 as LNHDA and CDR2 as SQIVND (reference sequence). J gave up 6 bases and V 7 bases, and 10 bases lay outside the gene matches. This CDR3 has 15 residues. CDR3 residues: CASTPGRTGGDTQYF. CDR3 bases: TGTGCCAGTACCCCCGGCCGGACAGGGGGGGATACGCAGTATTTT.

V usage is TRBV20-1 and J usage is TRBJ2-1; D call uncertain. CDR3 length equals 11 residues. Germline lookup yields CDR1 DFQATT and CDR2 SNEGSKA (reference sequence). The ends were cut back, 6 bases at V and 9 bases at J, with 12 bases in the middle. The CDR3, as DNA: TGCAGTGCCTTCCAGACTCCTGAGCAGTTCTTC. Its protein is CSAFQTPEQFF.

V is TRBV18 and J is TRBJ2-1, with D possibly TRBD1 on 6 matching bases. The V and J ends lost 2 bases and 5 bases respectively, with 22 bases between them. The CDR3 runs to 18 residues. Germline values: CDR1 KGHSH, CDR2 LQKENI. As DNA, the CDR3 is TGTGCCAGCTCACCAAACTTGCAGGGGCCCGGTTCTGACAATGAGCAGTTCTTC. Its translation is CASSPNLQGPGSDNEQFF.

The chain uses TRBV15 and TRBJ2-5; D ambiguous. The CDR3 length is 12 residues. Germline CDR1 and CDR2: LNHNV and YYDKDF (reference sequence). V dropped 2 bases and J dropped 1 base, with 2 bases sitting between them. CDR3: CATSRLQETQYF. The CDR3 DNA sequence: TGTGCCACCAGCAGACTCCAAGAGACCCAGTACTTC.

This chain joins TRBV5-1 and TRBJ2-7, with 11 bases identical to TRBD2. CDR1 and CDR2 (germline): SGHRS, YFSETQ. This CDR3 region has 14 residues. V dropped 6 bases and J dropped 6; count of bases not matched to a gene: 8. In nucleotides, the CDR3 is TGCGCCAGCACCTCTAGCGGGGGGCTCTCCGAGCAGTACTTC. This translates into CASTSSGGLSEQYF.

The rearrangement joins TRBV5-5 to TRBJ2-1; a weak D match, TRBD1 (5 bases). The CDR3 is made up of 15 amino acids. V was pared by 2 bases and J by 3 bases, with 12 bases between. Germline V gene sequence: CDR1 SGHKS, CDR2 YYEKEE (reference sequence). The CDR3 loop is CASSLQVQVYNEQFF. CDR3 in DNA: TGTGCCAGCAGCTTACAGGTCCAAGTCTACAATGAGCAGTTCTTC.

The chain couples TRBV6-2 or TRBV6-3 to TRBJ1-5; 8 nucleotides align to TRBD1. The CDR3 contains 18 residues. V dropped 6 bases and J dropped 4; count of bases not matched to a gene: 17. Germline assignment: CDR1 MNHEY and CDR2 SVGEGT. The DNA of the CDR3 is TGTGCCAGCAGGCCTGGATTGACAGGGGTTATACGGAATCAGCCCCAGCATTTT. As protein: CASRPGLTGVIRNQPQHF.

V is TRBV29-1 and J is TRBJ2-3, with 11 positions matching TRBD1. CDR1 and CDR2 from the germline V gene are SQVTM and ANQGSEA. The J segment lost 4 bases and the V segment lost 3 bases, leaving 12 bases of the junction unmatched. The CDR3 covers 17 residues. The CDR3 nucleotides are TGCAGCGTTGAGTATAAGAGGACAGGGGGCACGGCAGATACGCAGTATTTT. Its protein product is CSVEYKRTGGTADTQYF.

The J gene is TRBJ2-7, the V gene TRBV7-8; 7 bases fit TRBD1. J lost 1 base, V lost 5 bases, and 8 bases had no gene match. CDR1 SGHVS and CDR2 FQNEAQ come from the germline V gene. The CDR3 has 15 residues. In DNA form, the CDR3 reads TGTGCCAGCAGCCCCCCGGACAGGCAATCCTACGAGCAGTACTTC. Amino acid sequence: CASSPPDRQSYEQYF.

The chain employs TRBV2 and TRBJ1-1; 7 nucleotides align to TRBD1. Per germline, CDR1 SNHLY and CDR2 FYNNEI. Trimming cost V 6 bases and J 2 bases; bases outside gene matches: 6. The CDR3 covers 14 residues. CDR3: CASRGDRLNTEAFF. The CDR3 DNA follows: TGTGCCAGCAGGGGGGACAGACTTAACACTGAAGCTTTCTTT.

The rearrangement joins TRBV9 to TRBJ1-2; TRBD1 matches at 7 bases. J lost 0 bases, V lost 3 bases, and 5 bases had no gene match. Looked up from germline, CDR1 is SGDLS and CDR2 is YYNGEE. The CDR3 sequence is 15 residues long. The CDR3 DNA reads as TGTGCCAGCAGCGGGGGGACAGACACTAACTATGGCTACACCTTC. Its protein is CASSGGTDTNYGYTF.

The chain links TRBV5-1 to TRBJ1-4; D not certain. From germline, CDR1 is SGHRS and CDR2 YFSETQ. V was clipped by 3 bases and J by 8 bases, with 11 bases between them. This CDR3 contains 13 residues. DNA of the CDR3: TGCGCCAGCAGCTCGGCAGTCGGGGAAAAACTGTTTTTT. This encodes CASSSAVGEKLFF.

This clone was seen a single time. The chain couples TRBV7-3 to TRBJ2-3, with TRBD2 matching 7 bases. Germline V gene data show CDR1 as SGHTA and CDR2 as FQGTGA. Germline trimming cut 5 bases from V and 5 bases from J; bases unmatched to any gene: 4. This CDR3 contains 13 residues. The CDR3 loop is CASSPRGVDTQYF. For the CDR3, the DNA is TGTGCCAGCAGCCCACGGGGGGTAGATACGCAGTATTTT.

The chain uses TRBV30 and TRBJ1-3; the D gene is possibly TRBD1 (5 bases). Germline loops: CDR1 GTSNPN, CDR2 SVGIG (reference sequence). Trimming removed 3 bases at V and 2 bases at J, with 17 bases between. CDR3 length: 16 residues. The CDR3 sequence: CAWRILGREAGNTIYF. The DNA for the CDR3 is TGTGCCTGGAGGATTCTTGGCAGGGAAGCTGGAAACACCATATATTTT.